This T cell receptor beta chain originates from a study of T-cell reconstitution after alpha-beta-depleted transplantation in children. The study, taken as a whole, reports: T-cell counts and diversity at one year post-transplant came mainly from newly produced T cells.

The TCRbeta library incorporated unique molecular identifiers. TCRdb called the PCR reads again in MiXCR, with one record for every CDR3 protein. This repertoire shows around 210,000 distinct CDR3 sequences, 5.5% to 7% found once; its top ten account for just over 5.5%. CDR1 is SGHNT and CDR2 is YYREEE in the germline V gene (reference sequence). The V and J ends lost 2 bases and 2 bases, in that order; junction bases with no gene match: 3. The CDR3 is made up of 14 amino acids. This clonotype was observed many times. Its antigen is unknown. The sequencing here drew on PBMCs, taken before TCRalphabeta/CD19-depleted stem cell transplant. The chain employs TRBV5-4 and TRBJ2-5; 7 bases line up with TRBD1. The receptor was isolated from a boy between 2 and 10 years old with acute lymphoblastic leukemia, due to receive a stem cell transplant. The CDR3 sequence is CASSFLDRQETQYF. The CDR3, as DNA: TGTGCCAGCAGCTTCCTGGACAGGCAAGAGACCCAGTACTTC. Based on the CDR3 plus reference TRBV5-4 and TRBJ2-5, the full variable domain is ETGVTQSPTHLIKTRGQQVTLRCSSQSGHNTVSWYQQALGQGPQFIFQYYREEENGRGNFPPRFSGLQFPNYSSELNVNALELDDSALYLCASSFLDRQETQYFGPGTRLLVL.